This T cell receptor (beta chain) is drawn from a study of cytomegalovirus exposure and HLA in healthy donors. From germline, CDR1 is SEHNR and CDR2 FQNEAQ (reference sequence). The CDR3 spans 13 residues. Trimming stripped 4 bases from V and 3 bases from J, with 10 bases between. General study points: Earlier analysis looked at TCR beta V segments, and most were productive about 90% or about 30% of the time. A classifier reportedly called cytomegalovirus status with high sensitivity and specificity.

The PCR ran on 60 Vbeta and 13 Jbeta primers. Study processing details: As a later analysis found, there were 70 million to 80 million unique TCR beta chains, of which some 10 million were shared. Repertoires were generated with immunoSEQ multiplex PCR, while TCRdb's copy carries only in-frame clones and drops some. The V and J calls and clone size were taken over from that table, and D and trimming were inferred from the DNA. The sample holds roughly 130,000 clones, 74% seen once. As regards this clone: What it binds is unknown. This sample includes further DNA sequences coding for the same CDR3.

The donors (healthy individuals) were bone marrow donors. Sequencing input: PBMCs. The receptor's source is a woman aged 50 to 60 in good health and CMV-seropositive. The chain has TRBV7-9 and TRBJ2-7, with D possibly being TRBD2 (6 bases). The CDR3 loop is CASSWGENYEQYF. The CDR3 nucleotides read TGTGCCAGCAGCTGGGGGGAGAACTACGAGCAGTACTTC.